What follows are 17 T cell receptor beta chains derived from one specimen sequenced in a study of Graves' ophthalmopathy and Graves' hyperthyroidism. Amplified TCR beta CDR3 regions were obtained using RNA transcripts as template. RT-PCR with HTBI primers came first, then second-round multiplex PCR. Each CDR3 protein is one row after TCRdb ran MiXCR on the multiplex PCR reads. Here the sample spans almost 750,000 distinct CDR3 sequences, 35% to 50% being singletons. Sequencing was carried out using peripheral blood. The source of these receptors is an adult man with Graves' ophthalmopathy.

This clonotype was found once. The gene calls are TRBV19 and TRBJ1-2; 12 bases are a match to TRBD1. Germline V gene data show CDR1 as LNHDA and CDR2 as SQIVND (reference sequence). The CDR3 covers 14 residues. J was trimmed by 2 bases and V by 8 bases; bases with no gene match: 3. This CDR3 is CASLGTGGNYGYTF. Here the CDR3 DNA reads TGTGCCAGTTTAGGGACAGGGGGCAACTATGGCTACACCTTC.

This clonotype occurred a few times. V is TRBV7-2 and J is TRBJ2-5; D is undetermined. Trimming took off 4 bases at V and 5 bases at J, with 14 bases between the two ends. The CDR3 is made up of 14 amino acids. Looked up from germline, CDR1 is SGHTA and CDR2 is FQGNSA. In DNA form, the CDR3 reads TGTGCCAGCAGCTCCATTAGCTACACGGAGACCCAGTACTTC. Translated, it gives CASSSISYTETQYF.

The chain uses TRBV2 and TRBJ1-1; D possibly corresponds to TRBD1 (5 bases). The ends were cut back, 7 bases at V and 1 base at J, with 16 bases in the middle. The germline gives CDR1 SNHLY, CDR2 FYNNEI. CDR3 size: 15 residues. The CDR3: CASTRGTSGNTEAFF. In nucleotides, the CDR3 is TGTGCCAGCACCAGAGGGACTAGCGGGAACACTGAAGCTTTCTTT.

A note on this clonotype: At one of its ends the junction is not consistent with the germline gene, which may arise from a read error. The rearrangement uses TRBV10-3 and TRBJ2-7; tentatively, D is TRBD2 (6 bases). Germline V gene sequence: CDR1 ENHRY, CDR2 SYGVKD. The CDR3 is 14 residues long. CDR3 sequence (DNA): TGTGCCAGCAGTTACTCCGGAGGGCCGTACGAGCAGTACTTC. Translation: CASSYSGGPYEQYF.

J is TRBJ1-1 and V is TRBV29-1, with a weak D call TRBD1 (5 bases). Germline V gene data show CDR1 as SQVTM and CDR2 as ANQGSEA. The V and J ends lost 6 bases and 5 bases respectively, with 16 bases between them. The CDR3 has 13 amino acids. The DNA for the CDR3 is TGCAGCGTCGGACACAGGCACTTGACTGAAGCTTTCTTT. Residues: CSVGHRHLTEAFF.

This clonotype was seen repeatedly, ten times or more. An end of the junction does not agree with germline; a read error may underlie this. The chain employs TRBV24-1 and TRBJ1-5; TRBD1 agrees at 7 bases. CDR1 KGHDR and CDR2 SFDVKD come from the germline V gene. The CDR3 covers 15 residues. The CDR3 here is CASSDTGVSNQPQHF. The CDR3 nucleotides are TGTGCCAGCAGTGATACAGGGGTTAGCAATCAGCCCCAGCATTTT.

The chain couples TRBV5-1 to TRBJ2-2; 10 nucleotides match TRBD2. The CDR3 runs 16 residues. Germline CDR1 is SGHRS and CDR2 is YFSETQ. V lost 3 bases and J lost 6; bases outside the gene matches: 8. The CDR3 region is CASSSLAGERSGELFF. The DNA of the CDR3 is TGCGCCAGCAGCTCGCTAGCGGGAGAGAGATCCGGGGAGCTGTTTTTT.

This clonotype was found a few times. The CDR3 bases are TGTGCCAGCAGCTTGGCCGTCAGGGGAAGTTGGCAGCCCCAGCATTTT. This gives the protein CASSLAVRGSWQPQHF. The gene calls are TRBV5-5 and TRBJ1-5, with a tentative D call TRBD1 (6 bases). Trimming shortened V by 0 bases and J by 7 bases, and 17 bases separated the two germline ends. Germline loops: CDR1 SGHKS, CDR2 YYEKEE (reference sequence). The CDR3 length is 16 residues.

The chain uses TRBV19 and TRBJ1-5; D is unclear. The V end lost 1 base, the J end lost 6 bases, and 13 bases lay between the germline ends. Germline CDR1 LNHDA, CDR2 SQIVND (reference sequence). CDR3 length equals 15 residues. In nucleotides, the CDR3 is TGTGCCAGTAGTATAGGCCAGACTGGTCTTCAGCCCCAGCATTTT. It yields the protein CASSIGQTGLQPQHF.

This clonotype was found a few times. The chain joins TRBV20-1 to TRBJ2-5; D gene uncertain. Germline-derived CDR1 and CDR2 are DFQATT and SNEGSKA (reference sequence). The CDR3 has 14 residues. Deletions cut 5 bases from V and 1 base from J, with 14 bases between. In DNA, the CDR3 is TGCAGTGCTTCGCAAAACTTCGGCCAAGAGACCCAGTACTTC. Encoded protein: CSASQNFGQETQYF.

The genes are TRBV7-2 and TRBJ2-3; D unresolved. V lost 6 bases, J lost 2 bases, and 12 bases lay in between. Germline values: CDR1 SGHTA, CDR2 FQGNSA. This CDR3 contains 14 residues. The CDR3 nucleotides are TGTGCCAGCAGTTTACCAGCAAACACAGATACGCAGTATTTT. Encoded protein: CASSLPANTDTQYF.

The chain employs TRBV24-1 and TRBJ1-5; 8 bases line up with TRBD1. Looked up from germline, CDR1 is KGHDR and CDR2 is SFDVKD. The V and J ends lost 4 bases and 0 bases, in that order; junction bases with no gene match: 13. The CDR3 is made up of 19 amino acids. The CDR3 spells CATSDPRTGRLYSNQPQHF. The CDR3, as DNA: TGTGCCACCAGTGACCCAAGGACAGGGAGACTATATAGCAATCAGCCCCAGCATTTT.

The chain couples TRBV7-9 to TRBJ1-4; possibly TRBD1 for D (5 bases). The CDR3 runs to 17 residues. V lost 1 base, J lost 7 bases, and 19 bases lay in between. CDR1 SEHNR and CDR2 FQNEAQ come from the germline V gene (reference sequence). This CDR3 is CASSLGNPGRPGEKLFF. The CDR3, as DNA: TGTGCCAGCAGCTTAGGCAACCCGGGGCGGCCTGGTGAAAAACTGTTTTTT.

The chain carries TRBV24-1 and TRBJ2-5, with D perhaps TRBD2 (6 bases). CDR3 length equals 17 residues. Germline-derived CDR1 and CDR2 are KGHDR and SFDVKD. With 2 bases removed from V and 1 base from J, the gap between germline ends came to 16 bases. CDR3: CATSDSLLSGSQETQYF. The CDR3 DNA reads as TGTGCCACCAGTGATTCTCTTCTTAGCGGAAGCCAAGAGACCCAGTACTTC.

As to this clonotype: Sequence at one end of the junction differs from germline and may be a read error. J is TRBJ1-5 and V is TRBV10-3; D is unclear. Per the germline V gene, CDR1 is ENHRY and CDR2 is SYGVKD. The length of the CDR3 is 15 residues. The CDR3 loop reads CASSAPRVGNQPQHF. The CDR3 coding sequence is TGTGCCAGCAGTGCGCCTAGGGTTGGCAATCAGCCCCAGCATTTT.

Only a few counts were recorded for this clonotype. This chain joins TRBV11-2 and TRBJ1-6, with a weak D call TRBD1 (6 bases). Germline lookup yields CDR1 SGHAT and CDR2 FQNNGV. The germline V and J ends were trimmed by 0 bases and 9 bases, with 15 bases remaining between them. The CDR3 consists of 16 residues. CDR3 DNA: TGTGCCAGCAGCTTAGATCTTGGGACATCGGGTTCACCCCTCCACTTT. Protein sequence: CASSLDLGTSGSPLHF.

This clonotype was detected a few times. One end of the junction is discordant with germline, which a read error may explain. The chain has TRBV7-9 and TRBJ1-5, with no clear D. The germline V gene has CDR1 SEHNR and CDR2 FQNEAQ (reference sequence). This CDR3 is built from 16 residues. The CDR3 spells CASSQDLGYSNQPQHF. CDR3 in DNA: TGCGCCAGCAGCCAAGATTTAGGTTATAGCAATCAGCCCCAGCATTTT.